What follows are 15 T cell receptor beta chains derived from one specimen sequenced in a study of beta chain features in type 1 diabetes. The isolated RNA, all of it, was reverse transcribed, so expressed TCRB transcripts were what got sequenced. Libraries were prepared by immunoSEQ multiplex PCR; TCRdb keeps only in-frame clonotypes and omits some of them. The data contain 900,000 or so clones, about a sixth of them singletons. The specimen was naive CD4+ T cells from blood. The origin of the receptors is a woman between 18 and 29 years old in good health.

The chain links TRBV5-5 to TRBJ1-5, with 8 bases fitting TRBD1. The CDR3 has 15 residues. V lost 4 bases and J lost 4; bases outside the gene matches: 7. Germline V lookup: CDR1 SGHKS, CDR2 YYEKEE (reference sequence). CDR3 DNA: TGTGCCAGCAGCAGAACGGGACAGGATAATCAGCCCCAGCATTTT. It is translated as CASSRTGQDNQPQHF.

The chain joins TRBV7-2 to TRBJ1-4; perhaps TRBD1 as D (6 bases). The V gene lost 5 bases and the J gene lost 7 bases, with 14 bases spanning the gap. The V gene's germline CDR1 is SGHTA and CDR2 FQGNSA. The CDR3 sequence is 14 residues long. The DNA of the CDR3 is TGTGCCAGCAGCCCCTACACAGGGCCTGAAAAACTGTTTTTT. It translates to CASSPYTGPEKLFF.

The sample holds a few counts of this clone. J is TRBJ2-7 and V is TRBV18; D is perhaps TRBD1 or TRBD2 (7 bases each). V was clipped by 1 base and J by 3 bases, with 19 bases between them. This CDR3 spans 17 amino acids. The germline V gene has CDR1 KGHSH and CDR2 LQKENI. CDR3 sequence reads: CASSPRKGGGEDYEQYF. The CDR3 nucleotides read TGTGCCAGCTCACCACGGAAGGGAGGGGGCGAAGACTACGAGCAGTACTTC.

J is TRBJ2-1 and V is TRBV12-2; the table's D gene call, TRBD2, was not cross checked with the DNA. TRBV12-2 is reported as a pseudogene. This CDR3 spans 18 amino acids. CDR3 protein: CASRHHPLAFFSYNEQFF. DNA of the CDR3: TGTGCAAGTCGCCATCACCCTCTAGCGTTCTTCTCCTACAATGAGCAGTTCTTC.

The table lists this clone with a few counts. One end of the junction is discordant with germline, which a read error may explain. The J gene is TRBJ2-3, the V gene TRBV20-1; D not certain. The CDR3 runs 9 residues. Germline V CDR1 and CDR2: DFQATT, SNEGSKA (reference sequence). CDR3 coding DNA: TGCAGTGATAGAGATACGCAGTATTTT. It codes for CSDRDTQYF.

The V call is TRBV15, the J call TRBJ1-5; D uncertain. V lost 1 base and J lost 3, with 7 bases in between. The CDR3 runs 14 residues. Germline V lookup: CDR1 LNHNV, CDR2 YYDKDF (reference sequence). As DNA, the CDR3 is TGTGCCACCAGCAGAGGCGAGATCAATCAGCCCCAGCATTTT. Protein sequence: CATSRGEINQPQHF. Together with reference TRBV15 and TRBJ1-5, the CDR3 gives the full variable domain: DAMVIQNPRYQVTQFGKPVTLSCSQTLNHNVMYWYQQKSSQAPKLLFHYYDKDFNNEADTPDNFQSRRPNTSFCFLDIRSPGLGDTAMYLCATSRGEINQPQHFGDGTRLSIL.

This clone was seen more than once but under ten times. The chain has TRBV7-8 and TRBJ2-4; TRBD1 aligns across 7 bases. This CDR3 has 16 amino acids. Trimming took 5 bases from V and 0 from J; bases not matched to a gene: 7. CDR1 SGHVS and CDR2 FQNEAQ come from the germline V gene. CDR3: CASSLGQALAKNIQYF. The CDR3 region has the DNA TGTGCCAGCAGCCTTGGACAGGCCTTAGCCAAAAACATTCAGTACTTC.

This clone was seen a handful of times. The V gene is TRBV15, the J gene TRBJ2-2; perhaps TRBD1 as D (5 bases). The germline V gene encodes CDR1 LNHNV and CDR2 YYDKDF (reference sequence). This CDR3 contains 14 residues. V was shortened by 5 bases and J by 6 bases, with 13 bases between the two germline ends. DNA for the CDR3: TGTGCCACCAGCCAAGGGGTAATAGCCGGGGAGCTGTTTTTT. Its protein product is CATSQGVIAGELFF.

V is TRBV5-1 and J is TRBJ2-5; D unresolved. Germline values: CDR1 SGHRS, CDR2 YFSETQ. CDR3 length: 13 amino acids. Deletions cut 4 bases from V and 2 bases from J, with 9 bases between. CDR3 loop: CASSLRSQETQYF. The CDR3 bases are TGCGCCAGCAGCCTCAGGTCTCAAGAGACCCAGTACTTC.

This rearrangement joins TRBV19 to TRBJ2-3, with no clear D. Germline V gene sequence: CDR1 LNHDA, CDR2 SQIVND (reference sequence). The CDR3 has 15 residues. Trimming removed 8 bases from V and 1 base from J, with 16 bases in between. The chain's CDR3 is CASGYVGVRTDTQYF. CDR3 nucleotides: TGTGCCAGTGGGTATGTCGGAGTTCGCACAGATACGCAGTATTTT. Full variable domain (remainder filled in from reference TRBV19 and TRBJ2-3): DGGITQSPKYLFRKEGQNVTLSCEQNLNHDAMYWYRQDPGQGLRLIYYSQIVNDFQKGDIAEGYSVSREKKESFPLTVTSAQKNPTAFYLCASGYVGVRTDTQYFGPGTRLTVL.

This clone was counted a few times. The J gene is TRBJ1-2, the V gene TRBV29-1; 9 nucleotides match TRBD1. Germline V gives CDR1 SQVTM, CDR2 ANQGSEA. This CDR3 comprises 14 residues. V lost 6 bases, J lost 7 bases, and 12 bases stayed unmatched. The CDR3: CSVETGGGYGGYTF. In nucleotides, the CDR3 is TGCAGCGTAGAAACAGGGGGCGGCTACGGTGGCTACACCTTC.

There are a few counts of this clone. The chain carries TRBV7-3 and TRBJ1-1; a possible D gene is TRBD1 (5 bases). Germline V gene data show CDR1 as SGHTA and CDR2 as FQGTGA. The CDR3 is 13 amino acids. Trimming left V 4 bases short and J 5 bases short, with 11 bases between. As DNA, the CDR3 is TGTGCCAGCAGCTCCAGCGGGGGTACTGAAGCTTTCTTT. This encodes CASSSSGGTEAFF.

This clone was counted between two and nine times. The genes are TRBV28 and TRBJ2-3, with 8 bases matching TRBD2. V lost 8 bases, J lost 1 base, and 11 bases stayed unmatched. The CDR3 has 16 amino acids. CDR1 and CDR2 from the germline V gene are MDHEN and SYDVKM. The CDR3 sequence: CASGRMSGSGTDTQYF. CDR3 DNA sequence: TGTGCCAGCGGCAGAATGAGCGGGAGTGGCACAGATACGCAGTATTTT.

The rearrangement links TRBV7-9 to TRBJ2-3, with a tentative D call TRBD1 (6 bases). Germline-derived CDR1 and CDR2 are SEHNR and FQNEAQ (reference sequence). CDR3 length equals 16 residues. Trimming removed 6 bases at V and 2 bases at J, with 18 bases between. CDR3 residues: CASRKEGGFVTDTQYF. The CDR3 DNA is TGTGCCAGCAGAAAAGAAGGGGGATTCGTCACAGATACGCAGTATTTT. Full variable domain (outside the CDR3, taken from reference TRBV7-9 and TRBJ2-3): DTGVSQNPRHKITKRGQNVTFRCDPISEHNRLYWYRQTLGQGPEFLTYFQNEAQLEKSRLLSDRFSAERPKGSFSTLEIQRTEQGDSAMYLCASRKEGGFVTDTQYFGPGTRLTVL.

This clone was recorded a few times. The chain's CDR3 is CASSSVVTSGANVLTF. The CDR3 DNA follows: TGCGCCAGCAGCTCGGTGGTGACTTCTGGGGCCAACGTCCTGACTTTC. The rearrangement joins TRBV5-1 to TRBJ2-6; D is unclear. The CDR3 covers 16 residues. V lost 3 bases, J lost 1 base, and 11 bases lay in between. Per germline, CDR1 SGHRS and CDR2 YFSETQ.